This T cell receptor beta chain derives from a study of Ad26.COV2.S vaccination and SARS-CoV-2 variants. The wider study: Dosing was one shot or two shots 56 days apart. Study-wide results and limits: Reported post-vaccination CD8+ and CD4+ T cell responses to spike showed substantial breadth.

The junction had 11 bases not matched to a gene; V was cut back by 9 bases and J by 1 base. The CDR3 is 15 residues long. From germline, CDR1 is SNHLY and CDR2 FYNNEI. As concerns this clone: As yet, its antigen is unknown.

Indicated treatment: about 20 received Ad26.COV2.S at low or high dose, single or two shots; about 5 received placebo; per-sample allocation not given. The samples were gathered on day 63 after the first injection of vaccine or placebo. TCRdb keeps only in-frame clones here, not all; method: immunoSEQ multiplex PCR. The profile shows roughly 300,000 clones, around 88% of them singletons. The sequencing here drew on peripheral blood, taken in a trial of Ad26.COV2.S vaccine versus placebo. The receptor's source is a person between 18 and 59 years old who received the Ad26.COV2.S COVID-19 vaccine or a placebo. The chain carries TRBV2 and TRBJ1-1; 7 nucleotides agree with TRBD1. CDR3 in amino acids: CARLTPGQRNTEAFF. The CDR3 region has the DNA TGTGCCAGGCTTACACCGGGACAGAGGAACACTGAAGCTTTCTTT.